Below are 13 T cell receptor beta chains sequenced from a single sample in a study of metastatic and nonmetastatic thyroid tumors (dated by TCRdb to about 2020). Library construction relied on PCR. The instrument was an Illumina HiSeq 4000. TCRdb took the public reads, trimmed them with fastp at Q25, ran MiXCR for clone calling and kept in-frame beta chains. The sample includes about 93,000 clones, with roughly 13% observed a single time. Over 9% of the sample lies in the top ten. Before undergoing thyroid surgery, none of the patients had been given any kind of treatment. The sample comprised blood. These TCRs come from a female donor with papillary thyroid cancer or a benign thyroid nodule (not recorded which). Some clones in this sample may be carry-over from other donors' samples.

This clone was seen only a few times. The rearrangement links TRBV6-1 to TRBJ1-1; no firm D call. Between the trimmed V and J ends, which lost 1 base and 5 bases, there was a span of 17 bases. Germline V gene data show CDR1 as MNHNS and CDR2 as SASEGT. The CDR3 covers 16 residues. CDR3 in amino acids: CASSEGFRRGGTEAFF. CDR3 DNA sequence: TGTGCCAGCAGTGAAGGCTTCCGCCGGGGAGGGACTGAAGCTTTCTTT.

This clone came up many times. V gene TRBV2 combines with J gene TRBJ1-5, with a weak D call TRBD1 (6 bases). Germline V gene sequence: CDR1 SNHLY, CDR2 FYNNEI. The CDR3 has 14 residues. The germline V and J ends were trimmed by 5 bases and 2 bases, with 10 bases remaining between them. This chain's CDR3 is CASSQGFGNQPQHF. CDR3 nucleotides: TGTGCCAGCAGTCAGGGGTTTGGCAATCAGCCCCAGCATTTT.

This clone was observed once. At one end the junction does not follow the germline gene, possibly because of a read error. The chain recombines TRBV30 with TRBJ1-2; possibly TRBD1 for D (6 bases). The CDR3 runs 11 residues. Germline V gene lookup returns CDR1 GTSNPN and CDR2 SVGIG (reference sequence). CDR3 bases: TGTGCCGTGGGGGACAACTACGGCTACACCTTC. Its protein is CAVGDNYGYTF.

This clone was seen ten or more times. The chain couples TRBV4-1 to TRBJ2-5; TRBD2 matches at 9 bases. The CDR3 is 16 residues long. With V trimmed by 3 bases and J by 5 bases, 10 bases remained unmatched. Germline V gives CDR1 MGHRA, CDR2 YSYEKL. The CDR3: CASSHRGAGGPETQYF. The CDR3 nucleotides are TGCGCCAGCAGCCACCGGGGGGCGGGAGGGCCGGAGACCCAGTACTTC.

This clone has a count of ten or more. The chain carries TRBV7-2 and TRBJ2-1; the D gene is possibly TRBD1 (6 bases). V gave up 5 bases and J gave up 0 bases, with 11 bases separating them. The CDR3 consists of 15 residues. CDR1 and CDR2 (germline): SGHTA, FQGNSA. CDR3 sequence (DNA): TGTGCCAGCAGCCTCTTGGACAGCTCCTACAATGAGCAGTTCTTC. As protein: CASSLLDSSYNEQFF. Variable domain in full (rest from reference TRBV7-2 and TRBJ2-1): GAGVSQSPSNKVTEKGKDVELRCDPISGHTALYWYRQSLGQGLEFLIYFQGNSAPDKSGLPSDRFSAERTGGSVSTLTIQRTQQEDSAVYLCASSLLDSSYNEQFFGPGTRLTVL.

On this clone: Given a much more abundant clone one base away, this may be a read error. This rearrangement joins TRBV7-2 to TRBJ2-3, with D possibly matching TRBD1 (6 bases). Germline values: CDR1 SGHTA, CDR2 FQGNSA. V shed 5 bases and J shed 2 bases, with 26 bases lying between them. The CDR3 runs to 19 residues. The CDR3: CASSSPTGFGRLATDTQYF. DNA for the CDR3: TGTGCCAGCAGCAGCCCTACAGGGTTTGGACGGCTCGCCACAGATACGCAGTATTTT.

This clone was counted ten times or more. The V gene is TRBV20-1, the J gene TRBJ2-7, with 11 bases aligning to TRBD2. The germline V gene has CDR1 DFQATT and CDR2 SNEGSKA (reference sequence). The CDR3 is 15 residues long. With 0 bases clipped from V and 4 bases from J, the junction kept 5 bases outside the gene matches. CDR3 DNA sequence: TGCAGTGCTAGAGATACTAGCGGGAGTATATACGAGCAGTACTTC. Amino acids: CSARDTSGSIYEQYF.

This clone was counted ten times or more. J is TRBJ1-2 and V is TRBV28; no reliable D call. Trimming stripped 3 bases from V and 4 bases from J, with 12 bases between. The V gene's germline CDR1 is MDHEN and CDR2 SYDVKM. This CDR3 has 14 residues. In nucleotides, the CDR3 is TGTGCCAGCAGTTTCACAGCAACGAGCTATGGCTACACCTTC. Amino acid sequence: CASSFTATSYGYTF.

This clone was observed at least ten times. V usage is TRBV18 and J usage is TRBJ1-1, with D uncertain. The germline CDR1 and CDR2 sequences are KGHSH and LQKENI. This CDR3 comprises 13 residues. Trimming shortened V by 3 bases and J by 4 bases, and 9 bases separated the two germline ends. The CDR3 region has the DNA TGTGCCAGCTCACCTGCGGGGAGCACTGAAGCTTTCTTT. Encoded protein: CASSPAGSTEAFF.

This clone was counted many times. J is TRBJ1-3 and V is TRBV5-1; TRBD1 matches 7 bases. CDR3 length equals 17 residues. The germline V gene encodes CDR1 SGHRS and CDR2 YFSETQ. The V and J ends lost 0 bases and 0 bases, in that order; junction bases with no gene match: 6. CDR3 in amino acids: CASSLEPTGNSGNTIYF. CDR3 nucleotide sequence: TGCGCCAGCAGCTTGGAACCGACAGGGAACTCTGGAAACACCATATATTTT.

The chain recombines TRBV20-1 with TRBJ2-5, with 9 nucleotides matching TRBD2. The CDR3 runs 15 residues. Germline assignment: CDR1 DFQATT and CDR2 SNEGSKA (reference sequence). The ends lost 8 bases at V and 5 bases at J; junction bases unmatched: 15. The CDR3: CSSRSGLAPGETQYF. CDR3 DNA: TGCAGTTCTCGCTCAGGACTAGCGCCGGGGGAGACCCAGTACTTC.

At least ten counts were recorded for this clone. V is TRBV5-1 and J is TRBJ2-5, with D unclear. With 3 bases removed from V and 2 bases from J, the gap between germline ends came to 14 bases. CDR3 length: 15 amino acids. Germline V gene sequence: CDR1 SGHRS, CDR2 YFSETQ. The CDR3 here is CASSSGWRRQETQYF. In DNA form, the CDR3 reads TGCGCCAGCAGCTCAGGATGGCGCCGACAAGAGACCCAGTACTTC.

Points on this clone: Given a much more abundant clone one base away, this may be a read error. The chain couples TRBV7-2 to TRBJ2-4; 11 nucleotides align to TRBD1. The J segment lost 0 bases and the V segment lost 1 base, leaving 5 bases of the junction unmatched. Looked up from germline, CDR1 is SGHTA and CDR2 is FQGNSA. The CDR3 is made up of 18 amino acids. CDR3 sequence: CASSLGRGQGVAKNIQYF. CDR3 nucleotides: TGTGCCAGCAGCTTAGGGCGGGGACAGGGGGTAGCCAAAAACATTCAGTACTTC.